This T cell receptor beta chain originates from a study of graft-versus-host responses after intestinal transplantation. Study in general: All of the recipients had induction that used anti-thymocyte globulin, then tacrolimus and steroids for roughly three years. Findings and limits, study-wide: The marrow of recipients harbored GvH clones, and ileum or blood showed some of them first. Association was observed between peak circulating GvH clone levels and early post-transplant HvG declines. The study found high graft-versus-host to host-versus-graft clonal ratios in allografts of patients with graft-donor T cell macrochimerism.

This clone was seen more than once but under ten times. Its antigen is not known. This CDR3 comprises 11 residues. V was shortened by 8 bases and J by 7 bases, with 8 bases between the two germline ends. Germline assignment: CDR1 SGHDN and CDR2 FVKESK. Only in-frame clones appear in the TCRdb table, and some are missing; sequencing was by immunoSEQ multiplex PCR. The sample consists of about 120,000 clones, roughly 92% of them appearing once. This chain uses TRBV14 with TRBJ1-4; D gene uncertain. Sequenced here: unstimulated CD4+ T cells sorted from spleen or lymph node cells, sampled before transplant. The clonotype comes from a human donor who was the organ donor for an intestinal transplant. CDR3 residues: CASGIGEKLFF. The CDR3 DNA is TGTGCCAGCGGTATCGGTGAAAAACTGTTTTTT.